These 11 T cell receptor beta chains came from one sample sequenced in a study of OX40 agonist ivuxolimab in advanced cancers. Data came from immunoSEQ multiplex PCR; TCRdb stores just in-frame clones and leaves some out. The sample lists some 10,000 clones, approximately 79% occurring once. The sample consisted of CD4+ or CD8+ T cells sorted from blood, taken in a trial of the OX40 agonist ivuxolimab. The receptors were sampled from an adult with an advanced solid tumor such as melanoma, head and neck, liver or kidney cancer.

This chain joins TRBV29-1 and TRBJ1-2; 7 bases are a match to TRBD1. Germline lookup yields CDR1 SQVTM and CDR2 ANQGSEA. CDR3 length equals 14 residues. V lost 2 bases and J lost 4; bases outside the gene matches: 7. In DNA, the CDR3 is TGCAGCGTTGAATGGACAGGTGGATTCTATGGCTACACCTTC. Its translation: CSVEWTGGFYGYTF. Variable domain in full (rest from reference TRBV29-1 and TRBJ1-2): SAVISQKPSRDICQRGTSLTIQCQVDSQVTMMFWYRQQPGQSLTLIATANQGSEATYESGFVIDKFPISRPNLTFSTLTVSNMSPEDSSIYLCSVEWTGGFYGYTFGSGTRLTVV.

The chain is built from TRBV25-1 and TRBJ2-7; TRBD1 is a possible D gene (7 bases). The CDR3 runs to 13 residues. The V end was cut by 8 bases, the J end by 2 bases, with 13 bases between. Germline loops: CDR1 MGHDK, CDR2 SYGVNS. The CDR3 loop is CASGGGQTYEQYF. The CDR3 region has the DNA TGTGCCAGCGGAGGGGGACAGACCTACGAGCAGTACTTC.

The rearrangement joins TRBV7-9 to TRBJ2-4, with 7 bases aligning to TRBD1. With V trimmed by 1 base and J by 2 bases, 5 bases remained unmatched. Per germline, CDR1 SEHNR and CDR2 FQNEAQ (reference sequence). CDR3 length: 16 amino acids. The CDR3 protein is CASSLVERGPKNIQYF. The CDR3 nucleotides read TGTGCCAGCAGCTTAGTGGAGAGGGGGCCCAAAAACATTCAGTACTTC.

The chain joins TRBV7-9 to TRBJ1-2; D ambiguous. The germline CDR1 and CDR2 sequences are SEHNR and FQNEAQ (reference sequence). Trimming left V 4 bases short and J 0 bases short, with 12 bases between. This CDR3 is 15 amino acids long. In DNA form, the CDR3 reads TGTGCCAGCAGCTCGCTAGCTACCGCTAACTATGGCTACACCTTC. This translates into CASSSLATANYGYTF.

This chain connects TRBV13 to TRBJ2-1; 11 bases agree with TRBD1. The germline CDR1 and CDR2 sequences are PRHDT and FYEKMQ (reference sequence). This CDR3 has 15 residues. The V and J ends lost 2 bases and 7 bases, in that order; junction bases with no gene match: 4. The CDR3 here is CASSLKGTGGNEQFF. CDR3 bases: TGTGCCAGCAGCTTAAAAGGGACAGGGGGGAATGAGCAGTTCTTC.

J is TRBJ2-1 and V is TRBV4-2, with D maybe TRBD1 (5 bases). V lost 4 bases and J lost 2, with 12 bases in between. CDR3 size: 15 residues. Germline CDR1 LGHNA, CDR2 YNFKEQ. CDR3 protein: CASSLAQTAYNEQFF. The CDR3 DNA reads as TGTGCCAGCAGCCTCGCCCAGACAGCCTACAATGAGCAGTTCTTC.

The genes are TRBV4-2 and TRBJ2-7, with D tentatively TRBD2 (6 bases). The CDR3 spans 15 residues. The germline gives CDR1 LGHNA, CDR2 YNFKEQ. V was trimmed by 6 bases and J by 0 bases, leaving 15 bases between them. In DNA form, the CDR3 reads TGTGCCAGCAGGTCGTCAGCGGGCAGCTCCTACGAGCAGTACTTC. Its protein product is CASRSSAGSSYEQYF.

The chain links TRBV7-9 to TRBJ2-7; 9 bases map to TRBD1. CDR1 is SEHNR, CDR2 FQNEAQ, per germline (reference sequence). There are 14 residues in the CDR3. Trimming took 6 bases from V and 4 from J; bases not matched to a gene: 7. CDR3 in DNA: TGTGCCAGCAGGGCAGACAGGGGGAATTACGAGCAGTACTTC. It specifies CASRADRGNYEQYF.

This clone was detected once. The J gene is TRBJ1-1, the V gene TRBV10-1; D remains ambiguous. Between the trimmed V and J ends, which lost 4 bases and 1 base, there was a span of 7 bases. Germline values: CDR1 WNHNN, CDR2 SYGVQD (reference sequence). The CDR3 is 13 residues long. The CDR3 DNA is TGCGCCAGCAGTGGGGTGGAGAACACTGAAGCTTTCTTT. It is translated as CASSGVENTEAFF.

This chain uses TRBV7-9 with TRBJ1-1; D unclear. V was trimmed by 0 bases and J by 3 bases, leaving 11 bases between them. Germline-derived CDR1 and CDR2 are SEHNR and FQNEAQ (reference sequence). The CDR3 sequence is 15 residues long. The CDR3 bases are TGTGCCAGCAGCTTAGCGCCCTCGAGGGACACTGAAGCTTTCTTT. It specifies CASSLAPSRDTEAFF.

The V call is TRBV15, the J call TRBJ2-7, with D possibly matching TRBD1 (6 bases). The V end lost 0 bases, the J end lost 1 base, and 13 bases lay between the germline ends. CDR1 and CDR2 from the germline V gene are LNHNV and YYDKDF (reference sequence). The CDR3 length is 16 residues. The CDR3 coding sequence is TGTGCCACCAGCAGAGAGGCAGGGGCGGTGTCCTACGAGCAGTACTTC. Protein sequence: CATSREAGAVSYEQYF.